This entry lists 24 T cell receptor beta chains sequenced from one sample in a study of blood T cell repertoires in COVID-19. This table comes from immunoSEQ multiplex PCR, and its TCRdb copy is limited to in-frame clones, with some not included. The sample records about 250,000 clones, around 90% being singletons. Sequencing was performed on peripheral blood. The source is a man aged 80 or over with acute or convalescent COVID-19.

This chain joins TRBV2 and TRBJ1-5; 7 nucleotides align to TRBD1. CDR3 size: 14 residues. Germline assignment: CDR1 SNHLY and CDR2 FYNNEI. Unmatched junction bases numbered 7, after V lost 4 bases and J lost 7 bases. CDR3 residues: CASSVTGARQPQHF. Here the CDR3 DNA reads TGTGCCAGCAGTGTTACAGGGGCGAGGCAGCCCCAGCATTTT.

The chain is built from TRBV6-5 and TRBJ2-7, with D uncertain. Trimming took off 7 bases at V and 7 bases at J, with 23 bases between the two ends. The CDR3 runs to 15 residues. The germline CDR1 and CDR2 sequences are MNHEY and SVGAGI. The CDR3 DNA reads as TGTGCCAGCACCAACTGCCTAGGCAGTGGTTGTGAGCAGTACTTC. Its translation is CASTNCLGSGCEQYF.

The genes are TRBV5-6 and TRBJ1-5; D not resolved. The CDR3 covers 16 residues. Looked up from germline, CDR1 is SGHDT and CDR2 is YYEEEE. V was clipped by 0 bases and J by 0 bases, with 10 bases between them. CDR3 DNA: TGTGCCAGCAGCTTGGTAACATACAATAGCAATCAGCCCCAGCATTTT. Protein product: CASSLVTYNSNQPQHF.

The chain recombines TRBV13 with TRBJ2-1; possibly TRBD2 for D (6 bases). The V gene's germline CDR1 is PRHDT and CDR2 FYEKMQ (reference sequence). The CDR3 has 15 residues. V shed 6 bases and J shed 0 bases, with 12 bases lying between them. CDR3 in DNA: TGTGCCAGCAGTTTTTCGACTAGCTCCTACAATGAGCAGTTCTTC. Protein: CASSFSTSSYNEQFF. The complete variable domain, with remaining parts taken from reference TRBV13 and TRBJ2-1, reads AAGVIQSPRHLIKEKRETATLKCYPIPRHDTVYWYQQGPGQDPQFLISFYEKMQSDKGSIPDRFSAQQFSDYHSELNMSSLELGDSALYFCASSFSTSSYNEQFFGPGTRLTVL.

Comments on this clone: One end of the junction is discordant with germline, which a read error may explain. The chain links TRBV7-9 to TRBJ1-6, with 7 bases matching TRBD1. Germline V lookup: CDR1 SEHNR, CDR2 FQNEAQ (reference sequence). The CDR3 runs 15 residues. The chain's CDR3 is CASSLTGVENLPLHF. DNA of the CDR3: TGTGCCAGCAGCCTCACAGGGGTAGAAAATTTACCCCTCCACTTT.

The chain joins TRBV11-2 to TRBJ2-2, with 7 bases that match TRBD1. The CDR3 contains 14 residues. CDR1 SGHAT and CDR2 FQNNGV come from the germline V gene. The CDR3 nucleotides read TGTGCGGCACGGCCCGACAGGGTCACCGGGGAGCTGTTTTTT. Translation: CAARPDRVTGELFF.

This CDR3 reads CASRQGQGRAEQYF. The CDR3 coding sequence is TGTGCCAGTAGGCAGGGACAGGGCAGAGCCGAGCAGTACTTC. The chain is built from TRBV19 and TRBJ2-7; 9 nucleotides agree with TRBD1. Germline V gene lookup returns CDR1 LNHDA and CDR2 SQIVND (reference sequence). This CDR3 comprises 14 residues. Trimming at V came to 6 bases and at J to 6 bases, leaving 9 bases not matched to a gene.

Worth noting for this clone: The same CDR3 also results from other DNA sequences found in this sample. V usage is TRBV3-1 (or the pseudogene TRBV3-2) and J usage is TRBJ2-3; D call uncertain. The CDR3 spans 14 residues. Per germline, CDR1 LGHDT and CDR2 YNNKEL (reference sequence). V was cut by 1 base and J by 2 bases, with 7 bases left in between. This CDR3 is CASSQGPSTDTQYF. The CDR3 nucleotides read TGTGCCAGCAGCCAAGGGCCTTCCACAGATACGCAGTATTTT.

This clone appeared a single time. The V gene is TRBV14, the J gene TRBJ2-1, with D possibly TRBD2 on 5 matching bases. The CDR3 is 13 residues long. Trimming stripped 3 bases from V and 12 bases from J, with 15 bases between. Germline loops: CDR1 SGHDN, CDR2 FVKESK. Here the CDR3 reads CASSQAREGRQFF. CDR3 bases: TGTGCCAGCAGCCAGGCAAGAGAGGGAAGGCAGTTCTTC.

The chain couples TRBV9 to TRBJ2-5; 15 positions agree with TRBD2. Germline V gene lookup returns CDR1 SGDLS and CDR2 YYNGEE. The V gene end was trimmed by 0 bases and the J gene end by 4 bases; junction bases not matched to a gene: 13. This CDR3 is built from 20 residues. CDR3 in DNA: TGTGCCAGCAGCGTAGGGACTAGCGGGGGGGCAGGGAGGATCGCAGAGACCCAGTACTTC. This translates into CASSVGTSGGAGRIAETQYF. The full variable domain, in which reference TRBV9 and TRBJ2-5 provide the parts outside the CDR3, is DSGVTQTPKHLITATGQRVTLRCSPRSGDLSVYWYQQSLDQGLQFLIQYYNGEERAKGNILERFSAQQFPDLHSELNLSSLELGDSALYFCASSVGTSGGAGRIAETQYFGPGTRLLVL.

The chain employs TRBV29-1 and TRBJ2-1, with 8 bases fitting TRBD2. CDR1 SQVTM and CDR2 ANQGSEA come from the germline V gene. Trimming removed 5 bases from V and 6 bases from J; junction bases left unmatched: 3. This CDR3 contains 12 residues. CDR3 in DNA: TGCAGCGTTCCTAGCGGGCTCAATGAGCAGTTCTTC. It codes for CSVPSGLNEQFF.

The chain is built from TRBV5-1 and TRBJ1-3; the D gene is possibly TRBD1 (6 bases). Germline V gene data show CDR1 as SGHRS and CDR2 as YFSETQ. The CDR3 extends over 13 amino acids. V was cut by 4 bases and J by 4 bases, with 9 bases left in between. CDR3: CASSLGTGNTIYF. The CDR3 nucleotides are TGCGCCAGCAGCCTCGGGACAGGAAACACCATATATTTT.

This chain uses TRBV27 with TRBJ2-3; TRBD2 agrees at 7 bases. The CDR3 length is 15 residues. V dropped 5 bases and J dropped 2; count of bases not matched to a gene: 7. Germline-derived CDR1 and CDR2 are MNHEY and SMNVEV (reference sequence). Here the CDR3 DNA reads TGTGCCAGCAGTATTCTAGCGGTTACCACAGATACGCAGTATTTT. Residues: CASSILAVTTDTQYF.

This chain uses TRBV29-1 with TRBJ2-2; 7 nucleotides match TRBD2. V trimming: 4 bases; J trimming: 6 bases; junction bases outside the gene matches: 8. CDR3 size: 14 residues. Germline loops: CDR1 SQVTM, CDR2 ANQGSEA. CDR3 region: CSVAVTSSSGELFF. CDR3 DNA sequence: TGCAGCGTTGCAGTGACTAGCAGTTCCGGGGAGCTGTTTTTT.

The chain recombines TRBV10-3 with TRBJ1-3; weak D call: TRBD1 (5 bases). Germline lookup yields CDR1 ENHRY and CDR2 SYGVKD. V was pared by 3 bases and J by 6 bases, with 15 bases between. The CDR3 covers 15 residues. The CDR3 here is CAISEGRDSLNTIYF. In DNA form, the CDR3 reads TGTGCCATCAGTGAAGGCCGAGACAGCCTAAACACCATATATTTT.

This sequence joins TRBV6-1 and TRBJ2-1, with D possibly TRBD2 on 6 matching bases. Deletions cut 1 base from V and 2 bases from J, with 15 bases between. The germline V gene encodes CDR1 MNHNS and CDR2 SASEGT. CDR3 length equals 17 residues. CDR3 sequence (DNA): TGTGCCAGCAGTGAAGGGTTTCTTGCGGGGCCCTACAATGAGCAGTTCTTC. Its protein is CASSEGFLAGPYNEQFF.

This clone was observed once. This sequence joins TRBV6-6 and TRBJ1-2; D perhaps matches TRBD1 (6 bases). The CDR3 contains 12 residues. Germline CDR1 reads MNHNY; CDR2 reads SVGAGI (reference sequence). The germline V and J ends were trimmed by 11 bases and 5 bases, with 15 bases remaining between them. The CDR3 spells CALGGAWYGYTF. CDR3 coding DNA: TGTGCCTTGGGGGGGGCTTGGTATGGCTACACCTTC.

This sequence joins TRBV29-1 and TRBJ2-2; maybe TRBD2 (5 bases). Germline CDR1 and CDR2: SQVTM and ANQGSEA. Trimming stripped 4 bases from V and 4 bases from J, with 13 bases between. This CDR3 is 14 amino acids long. This CDR3 reads CSVVEVGGTGELFF. As DNA, the CDR3 is TGCAGCGTTGTTGAGGTCGGAGGCACCGGGGAGCTGTTTTTT.

V and J are TRBV7-2 and TRBJ1-2, with a possible D match to TRBD1 (6 bases). The germline V and J ends were trimmed by 6 bases and 4 bases, with 18 bases remaining between them. Per germline, CDR1 SGHTA and CDR2 FQGNSA. This CDR3 has 15 residues. The CDR3: CASSIQGEWVYGYTF. The CDR3 DNA is TGTGCCAGCAGTATACAGGGAGAGTGGGTCTATGGCTACACCTTC.

The chain carries TRBV7-8 and TRBJ1-5, with 7 nucleotides matching TRBD1. CDR1 and CDR2 (germline): SGHVS, FQNEAQ. The J segment lost 6 bases and the V segment lost 5 bases, leaving 22 bases of the junction unmatched. The CDR3 is 19 amino acids. CDR3 residues: CASSPRGWTGTLAGQPQHF. Written as DNA, the CDR3 is TGTGCCAGCAGCCCGCGTGGGTGGACAGGAACTCTCGCAGGTCAGCCCCAGCATTTT.

V and J are TRBV6-6 and TRBJ2-5; maybe TRBD1 (5 bases). V was shortened by 8 bases and J by 1 base, with 14 bases between the two germline ends. Per germline, CDR1 MNHNY and CDR2 SVGAGI (reference sequence). The CDR3 runs to 14 residues. CDR3 sequence: CASRSQEFQETQYF. In DNA form, the CDR3 reads TGTGCCAGCCGGTCACAGGAGTTCCAAGAGACCCAGTACTTC.

This clone was picked up a small number of times. The rearrangement links TRBV11-2 to TRBJ1-1, with D uncertain. Germline V gene lookup returns CDR1 SGHAT and CDR2 FQNNGV. The germline V and J ends were trimmed by 5 bases and 8 bases, with 15 bases remaining between them. This CDR3 is built from 13 residues. CDR3 residues: CASSPTQVGEAFF. The CDR3 bases are TGTGCCAGCAGCCCGACCCAGGTAGGAGAAGCTTTCTTT.

The gene calls are TRBV5-1 and TRBJ1-3; D is ambiguous. Germline V CDR1 and CDR2: SGHRS, YFSETQ. V was cut by 4 bases and J by 4 bases, with 12 bases left in between. The CDR3 is made up of 14 amino acids. CDR3 nucleotide sequence: TGCGCCAGCAGCCTTACCCCCGGGGGAAACACCATATATTTT. It is translated as CASSLTPGGNTIYF. The whole variable domain, remainder taken from reference TRBV5-1 and TRBJ1-3, is KAGVTQTPRYLIKTRGQQVTLSCSPISGHRSVSWYQQTPGQGLQFLFEYFSETQRNKGNFPGRFSGRQFSNSRSEMNVSTLELGDSALYLCASSLTPGGNTIYFGEGSWLTVV.

This chain links TRBV6-5 with TRBJ2-3; 10 nucleotides line up with TRBD1. With 4 bases clipped from V and 4 bases from J, the junction kept 2 bases outside the gene matches. Germline V gene lookup returns CDR1 MNHEY and CDR2 SVGAGI. The CDR3 is 14 residues long. Here the CDR3 DNA reads TGTGCCAGCAGTTGGACAGGGGGAGCAGATACGCAGTATTTT. Encoded protein: CASSWTGGADTQYF.